This TCR beta chain is drawn from a study of shared clonotypes between healthy human individuals. Study outcomes and limitations: Clonotypes shared by all four sorted-subset donors had higher generation probabilities than non-shared clonotypes.

Naive CD8 populations comprised CD45RO-negative cells positively selected for CCR7, excluding terminally differentiated effector memory CD45RA+ cells. The method was immunoSEQ multiplex PCR; TCRdb's version includes in-frame clones alone and lacks a portion of them. The sample comprises hundreds of thousands of clones, roughly 96% of which are singletons, and 0.11% rests with the top ten. The CDR3 loop spans 16 amino acids. The V gene end was trimmed by 5 bases and the J gene end by 3 bases; junction bases not matched to a gene: 11. Germline V gene lookup returns CDR1 PRHDT and CDR2 FYEKMQ (reference sequence). On this clone: Its target is not known.

The specimen was naive CD8+ T cells sorted from blood. The chain links TRBV13 to TRBJ1-1, with 8 positions matching TRBD1. The TCR comes from a woman aged 25 to 39 in good health. Here the CDR3 DNA reads TGTGCCAGCAGCCCCGGACAGGGAAGGGAGGACACTGAAGCTTTCTTT. It yields the protein CASSPGQGREDTEAFF. Variable domain in full (rest from reference TRBV13 and TRBJ1-1): AAGVIQSPRHLIKEKRETATLKCYPIPRHDTVYWYQQGPGQDPQFLISFYEKMQSDKGSIPDRFSAQQFSDYHSELNMSSLELGDSALYFCASSPGQGREDTEAFFGQGTRLTVV.